The TCR beta chain described here comes from a study of response to subunit inactivated influenza vaccine. V gave up 5 bases and J gave up 3 bases, with 17 bases separating them. The CDR3 runs to 14 residues. Germline assignment: CDR1 SQVTM and CDR2 ANQGSEA. This clonotype was counted between two and nine times. TCRdb independently ran MiXCR on the RT-PCR reads; one entry per CDR3 protein. The repertoire holds fewer than 650,000 distinct CDR3 sequences, roughly 13% seen once, with approximately 14% in the top ten. The sample in question was PBMCs from blood, obtained more than 35 days after vaccination. The chain is built from TRBV29-1 and TRBJ2-7, with D perhaps matching TRBD1 (6 bases). The sequence was obtained from a man aged 50-60 years who received an inactivated influenza vaccine. The CDR3 DNA reads TGCAGCGTTCTTCCGGGCAGGGGAGACTACGAGCAGTACTTC. Its translation is CSVLPGRGDYEQYF.